This entry lists 18 T cell receptor beta chains sequenced from one sample in a study of cytomegalovirus exposure and HLA in healthy donors. The PCR employed 60 Vbeta primers together with 13 Jbeta primers. Some clones are missing from TCRdb's copy, which holds only in-frame ones; the method was immunoSEQ multiplex PCR. This table has about 150,000 clones, roughly 80% appearing once. The sequenced sample consisted of PBMCs. These receptors were obtained from a woman in her forties in good health and CMV-seronegative.

The rearrangement joins TRBV19 to TRBJ1-1, with 11 bases fitting TRBD1. Trimming took 3 bases from V and 4 from J; bases not matched to a gene: 7. Germline V CDR1 and CDR2: LNHDA, SQIVND (reference sequence). This CDR3 is built from 16 residues. The CDR3 spells CASSIAFGTGGTEAFF. CDR3 nucleotides: TGTGCCAGTAGTATTGCCTTCGGGACAGGGGGCACTGAAGCTTTCTTT.

This chain joins TRBV29-1 and TRBJ1-3, with D maybe TRBD1 (6 bases). The V and J ends lost 3 bases and 2 bases respectively, with 17 bases between them. Germline-derived CDR1 and CDR2 are SQVTM and ANQGSEA. The CDR3 covers 16 residues. The CDR3, as DNA: TGCAGCGTTGATCTTGCTACCGGGACACCTGGAAACACCATATATTTT. It yields the protein CSVDLATGTPGNTIYF.

The chain employs TRBV30 and TRBJ1-2; D might be TRBD1 (6 bases). CDR1 is GTSNPN and CDR2 is SVGIG in the germline V gene (reference sequence). V was trimmed by 0 bases and J by 0 bases, leaving 14 bases between them. The CDR3 length is 16 residues. The CDR3 loop is CAWSVPGAGANYGYTF. CDR3 coding DNA: TGTGCCTGGAGTGTACCCGGGGCAGGGGCTAACTATGGCTACACCTTC.

The V gene is TRBV6-5, the J gene TRBJ2-3, with TRBD2 identical over 12 bases. Germline V gene data show CDR1 as MNHEY and CDR2 as SVGAGI. V lost 7 bases to trimming and J lost 4 bases; unmatched junction nucleotides: 6. The CDR3 totals 15 residues. The chain's CDR3 is CASTPTSGSSDTQYF. CDR3 DNA sequence: TGTGCCAGCACTCCGACTAGCGGGAGTTCAGATACGCAGTATTTT.

The chain links TRBV27 to TRBJ2-1, with unresolved D. The CDR3 contains 14 residues. Germline lookup yields CDR1 MNHEY and CDR2 SMNVEV (reference sequence). Trimming removed 2 bases at V and 5 bases at J, with 10 bases between. The CDR3 region is CASSLEVADNEQFF. The CDR3 DNA sequence: TGTGCCAGCAGTTTAGAGGTGGCTGACAATGAGCAGTTCTTC.

V gene TRBV5-6 combines with J gene TRBJ1-1, with 9 bases that match TRBD1. CDR1 and CDR2 (germline): SGHDT, YYEEEE. This CDR3 is built from 15 residues. Trimming at V came to 0 bases and at J to 1 base, leaving 1 base not matched to a gene. The CDR3 DNA is TGTGCCAGCAGCTTGGCGACAGGGGGGAACACTGAAGCTTTCTTT. It encodes CASSLATGGNTEAFF.

CDR3 in DNA: TGTGCCAGCAGTTTCATGGAAAGGGGGGGTGAAAAACTGTTTTTT. The encoded protein is CASSFMERGGEKLFF. The genes are TRBV6-6 and TRBJ1-4; D is possibly TRBD1 (6 bases). V lost 4 bases and J lost 7, with 16 bases in between. The CDR3 length is 15 residues. Germline lookup yields CDR1 MNHNY and CDR2 SVGAGI (reference sequence).

This clone was seen more than once but under ten times. The chain combines TRBV6-6 with TRBJ2-3, with 7 bases fitting TRBD1. CDR1 and CDR2 (germline): MNHNY, SVGAGI (reference sequence). CDR3 size: 14 residues. The junction had 1 base not matched to a gene; V was cut back by 2 bases and J by 2 bases. The CDR3 bases are TGTGCCAGCAGTTACGGGACAGTCACAGATACGCAGTATTTT. Its protein product is CASSYGTVTDTQYF.

J is TRBJ1-2 and V is TRBV28; the match to TRBD1 covers 8 bases. The CDR3 is 16 amino acids. From germline, CDR1 is MDHEN and CDR2 SYDVKM. The ends lost 6 bases at V and 5 bases at J; junction bases unmatched: 14. In DNA, the CDR3 is TGTGCCAGCAGATTCCCCCAGGGGCAGGGGGCATATGGCTACACCTTC. Translation gives CASRFPQGQGAYGYTF.

The chain combines TRBV11-3 with TRBJ1-1; no clear D. The CDR3 has 16 residues. Germline V CDR1 and CDR2: SGHNT, YENEEA. V was clipped by 6 bases and J by 0 bases, with 17 bases between them. The CDR3 here is CASSAAGSFMNTEAFF. DNA of the CDR3: TGTGCCAGCAGTGCCGCGGGGTCCTTCATGAACACTGAAGCTTTCTTT.

A remark on this clone: A junction boundary mismatches the germline segment, possibly from a read error. The gene calls are TRBV30 and TRBJ1-1, with 8 bases identical to TRBD1. The CDR3 length is 15 residues. Germline V gene lookup returns CDR1 GTSNPN and CDR2 SVGIG (reference sequence). CDR3 residues: CAWNPGGSRNLETFF. The CDR3 region has the DNA TGTGCCTGGAATCCAGGGGGCTCTCGGAATCTTGAAACTTTCTTT.

CDR3 nucleotide sequence: TGCGCCAGCAGCCAGGGACTAGCGGGAGGATTTGGGACAGATACGCAGTATTTT. Encoded protein: CASSQGLAGGFGTDTQYF. The rearrangement uses TRBV4-1 and TRBJ2-3; TRBD2 agrees at 15 bases. This CDR3 region has 18 residues. The V segment lost 3 bases and the J segment 3 bases; nucleotides outside the gene matches: 7. CDR1 is MGHRA, CDR2 YSYEKL, per germline.

As DNA, the CDR3 is TGTGCCAGCAGCAAGGGCGGGGGAGGGCAGTTCTTC. This codes for CASSKGGGGQFF. The V gene is TRBV7-8, the J gene TRBJ2-1; 7 positions agree with TRBD2. The ends lost 5 bases at V and 12 bases at J; junction bases unmatched: 7. This CDR3 contains 12 residues. From germline, CDR1 is SGHVS and CDR2 FQNEAQ.

The chain has TRBV7-9 and TRBJ2-2, with TRBD1 identical over 8 bases. Per germline, CDR1 SEHNR and CDR2 FQNEAQ (reference sequence). The CDR3 runs to 15 residues. Germline trimming cut 5 bases from V and 3 bases from J; bases unmatched to any gene: 5. The CDR3 reads CASSPGGRYTGELFF. DNA of the CDR3: TGTGCCAGCAGCCCAGGGGGCCGATACACCGGGGAGCTGTTTTTT.

The chain is built from TRBV18 and TRBJ1-1; D is unresolved. V was cut by 5 bases and J by 6 bases, with 19 bases left in between. The CDR3 runs 15 residues. Germline V CDR1 and CDR2: KGHSH, LQKENI. This CDR3 is CASSSGEGTWAEAFF. CDR3 nucleotide sequence: TGTGCCAGCTCATCCGGAGAGGGTACCTGGGCTGAAGCTTTCTTT.

The DNA for the CDR3 is TGTGCCAGCTCACCAGTACCAGTGGAGGGCCCCTCAGATAATGAAAAACTGTTTTTT. Its translation: CASSPVPVEGPSDNEKLFF. J is TRBJ1-4 and V is TRBV18; no firm D call. The V end lost 2 bases, the J end lost 4 bases, and 23 bases lay between the germline ends. Per the germline V gene, CDR1 is KGHSH and CDR2 is LQKENI. This CDR3 is built from 19 residues.

The chain joins TRBV30 to TRBJ1-2; 7 positions agree with TRBD1. The CDR3 length is 13 residues. V gave up 5 bases and J gave up 4 bases; unmatched junction bases: 7. The germline gives CDR1 GTSNPN, CDR2 SVGIG (reference sequence). The DNA for the CDR3 is TGTGCCTGGGCTGCACGACAGGGCTATGGCTACACCTTC. This translates into CAWAARQGYGYTF.

This chain connects TRBV10-3 to TRBJ1-1; a possible D gene is TRBD1 (5 bases). Germline V lookup: CDR1 ENHRY, CDR2 SYGVKD. The length of the CDR3 is 13 residues. V gave up 4 bases and J gave up 1 base, with 7 bases separating them. This CDR3 is CAISVQENTEAFF. The CDR3, as DNA: TGTGCCATCAGTGTACAGGAGAACACTGAAGCTTTCTTT.